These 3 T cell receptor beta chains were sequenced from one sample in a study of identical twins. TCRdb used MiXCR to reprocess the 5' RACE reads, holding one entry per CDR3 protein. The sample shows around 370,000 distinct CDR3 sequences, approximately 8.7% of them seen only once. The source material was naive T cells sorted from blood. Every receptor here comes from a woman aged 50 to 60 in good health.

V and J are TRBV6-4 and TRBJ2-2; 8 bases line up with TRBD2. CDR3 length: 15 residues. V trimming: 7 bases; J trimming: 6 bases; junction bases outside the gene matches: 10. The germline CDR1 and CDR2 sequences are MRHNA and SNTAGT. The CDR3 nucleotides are TGTGCCAGCAAGTCGGCCAGCGGGAGTTCCGGGGAGCTGTTTTTT. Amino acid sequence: CASKSASGSSGELFF.

The CDR3 loop is CASSLSTRREQYF. The CDR3 coding sequence is TGTGCCAGCAGTTTATCGACTAGGCGCGAGCAGTACTTC. This rearrangement joins TRBV27 to TRBJ2-7, with a tentative D call TRBD2 (6 bases). This CDR3 is built from 13 residues. V was pared by 0 bases and J by 6 bases, with 9 bases between. The germline V gene has CDR1 MNHEY and CDR2 SMNVEV (reference sequence).

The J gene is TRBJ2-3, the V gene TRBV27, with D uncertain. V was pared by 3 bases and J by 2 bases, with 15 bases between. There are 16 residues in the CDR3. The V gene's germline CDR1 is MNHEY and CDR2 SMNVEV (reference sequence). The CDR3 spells CASSFSIGDLTDTQYF. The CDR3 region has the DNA TGTGCCAGCAGTTTTAGTATTGGCGACCTCACAGATACGCAGTATTTT.